The entry below gives a single T cell receptor beta chain sequence along with its context. The repertoire was sequenced with immunoSEQ multiplex PCR; TCRdb's copy has only in-frame clones and lacks some. The table includes approximately 49,000 clones, roughly 78% detected once. The data stem from a study of radiation and T cells in renal cell carcinoma. The sample's time point: blood 2 weeks post-SBRT. Specified treatment: 15 Gy SBRT to primary tumor, nephrectomy 4 weeks later. V was pared by 4 bases and J by 6 bases, with 18 bases between. The CDR3 runs 16 residues. The germline CDR1 and CDR2 sequences are LNHDA and SQIVND (reference sequence).

This chain connects TRBV19 to TRBJ2-2; perhaps TRBD2 as D (6 bases). The sample consisted of blood, taken from a patient whose treatment included radiotherapy and nephrectomy. This TCR derives from a woman in her seventies with renal cell carcinoma. The CDR3 bases are TGTGCCAGTAGTAACCCGGGAGCCACAGTCCCCGGGGAGCTGTTTTTT. This translates into CASSNPGATVPGELFF.